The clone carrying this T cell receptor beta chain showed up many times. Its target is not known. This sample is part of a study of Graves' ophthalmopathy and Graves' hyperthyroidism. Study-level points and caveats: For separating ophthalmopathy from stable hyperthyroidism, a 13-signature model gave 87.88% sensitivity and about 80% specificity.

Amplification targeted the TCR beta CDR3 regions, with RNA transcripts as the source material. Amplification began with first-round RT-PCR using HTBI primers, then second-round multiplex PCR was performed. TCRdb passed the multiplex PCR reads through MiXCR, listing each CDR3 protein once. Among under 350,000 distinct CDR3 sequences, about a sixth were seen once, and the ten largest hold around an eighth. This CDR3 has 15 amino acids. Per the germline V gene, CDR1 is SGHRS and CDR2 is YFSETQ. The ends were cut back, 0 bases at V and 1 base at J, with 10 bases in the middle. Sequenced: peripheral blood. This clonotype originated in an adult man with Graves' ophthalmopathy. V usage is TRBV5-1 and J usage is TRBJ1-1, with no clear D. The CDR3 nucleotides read TGCGCCAGCAGCTTGGCATTAGCGGGGAACACTGAAGCTTTCTTT. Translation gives CASSLALAGNTEAFF.